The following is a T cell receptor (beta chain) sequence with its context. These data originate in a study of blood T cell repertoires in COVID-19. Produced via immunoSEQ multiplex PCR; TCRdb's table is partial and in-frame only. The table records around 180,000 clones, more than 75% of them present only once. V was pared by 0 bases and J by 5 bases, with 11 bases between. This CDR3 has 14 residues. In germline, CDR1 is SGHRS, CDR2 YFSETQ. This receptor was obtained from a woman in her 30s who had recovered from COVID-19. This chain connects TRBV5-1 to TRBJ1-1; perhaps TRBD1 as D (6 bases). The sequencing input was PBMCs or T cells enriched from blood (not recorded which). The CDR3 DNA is TGCGCCAGCAGCTTGGGACAGGACGGAACTGAAGCTTTCTTT. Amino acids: CASSLGQDGTEAFF.